This T cell receptor beta chain appears in the sequencing data of a study of T-cell memory formation after mild COVID-19. This clonotype showed up just a few times. One entry per CDR3 protein results from TCRdb running MiXCR on the 5' RACE reads. This table has roughly 600,000 distinct CDR3 sequences, approximately 18% appearing once. CDR3 size: 18 residues. V dropped 3 bases and J dropped 2; count of bases not matched to a gene: 7. Germline V gene lookup returns CDR1 MNHEY and CDR2 SMNVEV (reference sequence). The chain recombines TRBV27 with TRBJ2-3, with 14 nucleotides matching TRBD2. This TCR was recovered from an adult woman who had mild COVID-19 (a few samples of this study predate the infection). Cell type and time point are not known. Sequenced material: PBMCs or a T cell subset sorted from them (not recorded which). CDR3 residues: CASSFRTSGGLLTDTQYF. The CDR3 DNA reads TGTGCCAGCAGTTTCCGGACTAGCGGGGGGTTACTCACAGATACGCAGTATTTT.